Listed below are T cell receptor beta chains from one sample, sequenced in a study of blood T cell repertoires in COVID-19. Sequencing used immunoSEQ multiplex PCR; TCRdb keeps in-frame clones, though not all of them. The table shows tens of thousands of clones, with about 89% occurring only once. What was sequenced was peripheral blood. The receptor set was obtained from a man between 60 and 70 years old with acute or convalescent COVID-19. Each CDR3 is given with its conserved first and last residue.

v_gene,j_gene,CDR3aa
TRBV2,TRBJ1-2,CASSEAYVPGSGYTF
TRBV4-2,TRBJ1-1,CASSQETMNTEAFF
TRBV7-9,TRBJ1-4,CASSLVSRGEKLFF
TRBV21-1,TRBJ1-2,CASRTRRITGMCYGYTF
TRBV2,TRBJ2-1,CASSPLAGGIRSYNEQFF
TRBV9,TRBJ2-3,CASSRDSSTDTQYF
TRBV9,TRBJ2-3,CASSVVGQGTDTQYF
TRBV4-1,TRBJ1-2,CASSQDRGTANYGYTF
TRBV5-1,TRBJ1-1,CASSLAGRENTEAFF
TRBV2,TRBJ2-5,CASSEGWDTGETQYF
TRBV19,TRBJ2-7,CASSIPVGTGVYEQYF
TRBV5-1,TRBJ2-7,CASSLGTGTAYHEQYF
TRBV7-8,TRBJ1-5,CASSLYGNPGQPQHF
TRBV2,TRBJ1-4,CASKGGFSEKLFF
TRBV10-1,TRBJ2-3,CASSERGTGTPGTQYF
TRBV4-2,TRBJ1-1,CASSQGERRELWVSTEAFF
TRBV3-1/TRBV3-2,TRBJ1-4,CASSQDRGQGTEKLFF
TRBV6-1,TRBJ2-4,CASSETGAKNIQYF
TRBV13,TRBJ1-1,CASSQRGSTGRTEAFF
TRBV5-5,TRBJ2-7,CASSLVWDRVHEQYF
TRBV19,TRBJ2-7,CASSLGWTERYDEQYF
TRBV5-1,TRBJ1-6,CASSLSQTRAPLHF
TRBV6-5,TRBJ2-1,CASRGTGSVANEQFF
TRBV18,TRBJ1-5,CASSDSPNAQHF
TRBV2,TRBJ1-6,CATTGTGGNALHF
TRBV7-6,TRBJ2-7,CASSLGGTGFYEQYF
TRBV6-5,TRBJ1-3,CASRKGQGPGNTIYF
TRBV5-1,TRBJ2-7,CASSFRGATYEQYF
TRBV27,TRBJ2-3,CASRTRTGTDTQYF
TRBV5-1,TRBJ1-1,CASSLQGATAEAFF
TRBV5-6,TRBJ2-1,CASSLAASGGAYEQFF
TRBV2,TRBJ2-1,CASSQGNEQFF
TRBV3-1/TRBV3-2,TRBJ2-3,CASSPYGGVEVGTQYF
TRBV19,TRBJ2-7,CASSIGFRQGSSYEQYF
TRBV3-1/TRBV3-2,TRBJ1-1,CASSLQTGPREAFF
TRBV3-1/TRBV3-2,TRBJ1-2,CASSPTRQATYGYTF